The next 6 T cell receptor beta chains were all read from a single sample in a study of human T cells and chemical hapten exposure (dated by TCRdb to about 2021). Library prep was done by RACE. Sequencing took place on a NextSeq 500. TCRdb reworked the public reads: Q25 trimming with fastp, MiXCR clone assembly, productive beta chains retained. All rows with the same CDR3 protein become a single entry with the most common DNA and genes. Present in this sample are roughly 74,000 distinct CDR3 sequences, 25% to 40% of which were seen just once. The ten largest make up about 8.9% of the sample. The sample's time point label, decoded: patch test 1, 2 weeks after DPC sensitization. This specimen's treatment or condition label, interpreted: therapeutic diphenylcyclopropenone sensitization with weekly scalp DPC. The sequences come from whole blood, collected in connection with sensitization to the hapten diphenylcyclopropenone (DPC). The receptors stem from a man aged 35 to 55 with alopecia areata. Some clones in this sample may be carry-over from other donors' samples.

A few counts support this clonotype. The chain employs TRBV7-2 and TRBJ2-3; 7 bases are a match to TRBD1. Germline CDR1 reads SGHTA; CDR2 reads FQGNSA. V was pared by 6 bases and J by 1 base, with 7 bases of the junction left unmatched. The CDR3 is made up of 15 amino acids. Written as DNA, the CDR3 is TGTGCCAGCAGGAGGGGACAGTCCGGCACAGATACGCAGTATTTT. It specifies CASRRGQSGTDTQYF.

The CDR3 region is CASSYDSTYEQYF. For the CDR3, the DNA is TGTGCCAGCAGTTACGACAGTACCTACGAGCAGTACTTC. The rearrangement joins TRBV6-2 or TRBV6-3 to TRBJ2-7, with TRBD1 as a possible D gene (5 bases). Trimming took 2 bases from V and 2 from J, leaving 7 bases between them. CDR1 MNHEY and CDR2 SVGEGT come from the germline V gene. CDR3 length: 13 residues.

This sequence joins TRBV7-9 and TRBJ2-7; D is uncertain. This CDR3 is built from 13 residues. V was clipped by 4 bases and J by 6 bases, with 13 bases between them. Germline CDR1 SEHNR, CDR2 FQNEAQ (reference sequence). The CDR3 bases are TGTGCCAGCAGCTCCACGACCAGAGGCGAGCAGTACTTC. The encoded protein is CASSSTTRGEQYF.

The chain links TRBV20-1 to TRBJ1-5; D is perhaps TRBD1 (5 bases). V was trimmed by 3 bases and J by 0 bases, leaving 9 bases between them. The CDR3 loop spans 14 amino acids. Germline V lookup: CDR1 DFQATT, CDR2 SNEGSKA (reference sequence). The CDR3 loop is CSASTGDSNQPQHF. The CDR3 DNA reads as TGCAGTGCTAGTACGGGGGATAGCAATCAGCCCCAGCATTTT.

In this sample, this clonotype turned up a few times. This chain connects TRBV7-2 to TRBJ2-3, with 8 bases identical to TRBD1. CDR1 and CDR2 from the germline V gene are SGHTA and FQGNSA. CDR3 length: 15 residues. The trim removed 6 bases at V and 2 bases at J, leaving 7 bases unmatched. The CDR3 protein is CASSPRDRSTDTQYF. CDR3 DNA sequence: TGTGCCAGCAGTCCCCGGGACAGGTCCACAGATACGCAGTATTTT.

The V and J genes are TRBV12-3 or TRBV12-4 and TRBJ2-1; 7 bases agree with TRBD2. The V and J ends lost 11 bases and 2 bases, in that order; junction bases with no gene match: 12. The CDR3 extends over 15 amino acids. The CDR3: CASRERDLAYNEQFF. CDR3 DNA: TGTGCCTCCCGGGAGCGGGACCTTGCCTACAATGAGCAGTTCTTC.